This is a list of T cell receptor beta chains from one sample in a study of PD-1 blockade in classical Hodgkin lymphoma. Only in-frame clones appear in the TCRdb table, and some are missing; sequencing was by immunoSEQ multiplex PCR. The top ten clones hold under 2% of a sample with approximately 25,000 clones, 84% of them seen once. Specimen: CD4+ T cells from blood, collected at baseline. These receptor sequences come from a human donor with classical Hodgkin lymphoma. CDR3s include the opening cysteine and the closing phenylalanine or tryptophan. The order of the fields is D gene, J gene, clone size, V gene, CDR3 protein, CDR3 DNA. The D gene is left open where the match is weak. Not every row has a clone size; where given, it reads once, few, many or a size class.

- TRBJ1-1 few TRBV7-9 CASSLGWSLTETFF TGTGCCAGCAGCTTAGGATGGTCCCTGACAGAGACTTTCTTT
- TRBJ1-4 - TRBV28 CASSTGVLNEKLFF TGTGCCAGCAGTACAGGAGTTCTAAATGAAAAACTGTTTTTT
- TRBJ2-2 - TRBV6-5 CASSYDRNTGELFF TGTGCCAGCAGTTACGACAGGAACACCGGGGAGCTGTTTTTT
TRBD1 TRBJ1-2 - TRBV6-1 CASTTTGAYYGYTF TGTGCCAGCACTACGACAGGGGCATATTATGGCTACACCTTC
TRBD1 TRBJ2-7 - TRBV25-1 CASSEYQGQYEQYF TGTGCCAGCAGTGAATATCAGGGACAGTACGAGCAGTACTTC
TRBD2 TRBJ2-1 once TRBV25-1 CASSGGAHNEQFF TGTGCCAGCAGCGGGGGGGCACACAATGAGCAGTTCTTC
- TRBJ1-4 - TRBV7-7 CASSLGGANEKLFF TGTGCTAGCAGCTTAGGGGGGGCTAATGAAAAACTGTTTTTT
- TRBJ2-5 - TRBV6-1 CASTRDSSRTQYF TGTGCCAGCACCCGGGACTCCTCTAGGACCCAGTACTTC
- TRBJ1-1 - TRBV7-9 CASSLNREATEAFF TGTGCCAGCAGCTTAAACAGGGAGGCCACTGAAGCTTTCTTT
- TRBJ2-3 once TRBV27 CASSLWGILTDTQYF TGTGCCAGCAGTTTATGGGGGATTTTGACAGATACGCAGTATTTT
- TRBJ2-2 medium-sized TRBV4-2 CASRRGGSDQTGELFF TGTGCCAGCAGGAGAGGGGGGAGTGATCAAACCGGGGAGCTGTTTTTT
- TRBJ1-6 - TRBV9 CASSVGQVSSPLHF TGTGCCAGCAGCGTAGGGCAGGTTAGCTCACCCCTCCACTTT
- TRBJ1-5 once TRBV30 CAWRGGAGTSNQPQHF TGTGCCTGGAGGGGGGGCGCGGGGACTAGCAATCAGCCCCAGCATTTT
- TRBJ1-5 - TRBV2 CASSEQGGNQPQHF TGTGCCAGCAGTGAACAGGGAGGCAATCAGCCCCAGCATTTT
TRBD2 TRBJ2-3 few TRBV7-3 CASSERGGATDTQYF TGTGCCAGCAGCGAGCGGGGGGGCGCAACAGATACGCAGTATTTT
TRBD1 TRBJ1-2 once TRBV5-6 CASSSTGIYGYTF TGTGCCAGCAGCTCGACAGGGATTTATGGCTACACCTTC
- TRBJ2-4 - TRBV5-1 CASSHTTEGDIQYF TGCGCCAGCAGCCACACAACTGAAGGGGACATTCAGTACTTC
TRBD1 TRBJ1-5 - TRBV7-9 CASSSGTGANQPQHF TGTGCCAGCAGCTCAGGGACAGGGGCTAACCAGCCCCAGCATTTT
TRBD2 TRBJ2-7 - TRBV7-6 CASSLAPVAGGLGEQYF TGTGCCAGCAGCTTAGCGCCGGTAGCGGGGGGTTTGGGAGAGCAGTACTTC
- TRBJ1-6 - TRBV7-2 CASSLIGTQNSPLHF TGTGCCAGCAGCTTAATCGGGACCCAGAATTCACCCCTCCACTTT
TRBD1 TRBJ1-4 - TRBV30 CAWRSRDRVSQEKLFF TGTGCCTGGAGGTCCCGGGACAGGGTATCGCAAGAAAAACTGTTTTTT
TRBD1 TRBJ2-7 - TRBV6-5 CASSYSDGTGAREQYF TGTGCCAGCAGTTACTCGGACGGGACAGGGGCGAGGGAGCAGTACTTC
- TRBJ1-1 - TRBV16 CASSQSQRLNTEAFF TGTGCCAGCAGCCAATCCCAGCGACTGAACACTGAAGCTTTCTTT
TRBD1 TRBJ2-5 - TRBV19 CASSSLTGGIETQYF TGTGCCAGTAGTTCATTGACAGGGGGGATAGAGACCCAGTACTTC
- TRBJ1-1 once TRBV9 CASSVAGEGTEAFF TGTGCCAGCAGCGTAGCAGGGGAGGGCACTGAAGCTTTCTTT
TRBD1 TRBJ1-5 - TRBV10-3 CAIQQGENQPQHF TGTGCCATCCAACAGGGGGAGAATCAGCCCCAGCATTTT
- TRBJ1-6 few TRBV4-3 CASSQDLPSSPLHF TGCGCCAGCAGCCAAGATCTCCCTAGTTCACCCCTCCACTTT
- TRBJ1-4 - TRBV7-9 CASSLVGEKLFF TGTGCCAGCAGCTTAGTGGGGGAAAAACTGTTTTTT
- TRBJ2-5 - TRBV7-2 CASSLQGLGGETQYF TGTGCCAGCAGCTTACAGGGTCTTGGTGGGGAGACCCAGTACTTC
- TRBJ1-2 - TRBV27 CASSLKGPWTYGYTF TGTGCCAGCAGTTTAAAGGGGCCCTGGACCTATGGCTACACCTTC
TRBD1 TRBJ2-7 - TRBV7-9 CASSFGTGTGGLMEQYF TGTGCCAGCAGCTTCGGGACCGGGACAGGGGGCCTTATGGAGCAGTACTTC
- TRBJ1-2 - TRBV19 CASIGPSRPENYGYTF TGTGCCAGCATAGGCCCCTCTAGGCCTGAGAACTATGGCTACACCTTC
TRBD1 TRBJ1-6 - TRBV27 CASSLLEGAGNSPLHF TGTGCCAGCAGTTTATTGGAGGGGGCAGGTAATTCACCCCTCCACTTT
- TRBJ1-5 few TRBV4-3 CASSQDGPGYNQPQHF TGCGCCAGCAGCCAAGATGGCCCGGGGTACAATCAGCCCCAGCATTTT
- TRBJ1-6 - TRBV2 CATRVNSPLHF TGTGCCACCAGGGTGAATTCACCCCTCCACTTT
TRBD1 TRBJ1-1 - TRBV7-2 CASTRDSLNTEAFF TGTGCCAGCACCCGGGACAGTCTGAACACTGAAGCTTTCTTT
- TRBJ1-1 - TRBV5-1 CASSGQMNTEAFF TGCGCCAGCAGTGGGCAGATGAACACTGAAGCTTTCTTT
TRBD2 TRBJ2-1 - TRBV19 CASSRLAGADGEQFF TGTGCCAGTAGTAGACTAGCGGGGGCCGACGGTGAGCAGTTCTTC
- TRBJ2-2 - TRBV4-3 CASSQSRAYTGELFF TGCGCCAGCAGCCAATCCCGGGCCTACACCGGGGAGCTGTTTTTT
TRBD1 TRBJ1-6 few TRBV5-4 CASSSRQGVDNSPLHF TGTGCCAGCAGCTCACGACAGGGGGTAGACAATTCACCCCTCCACTTT
- TRBJ2-3 - TRBV12-5 CASGSSGPTQYF TGTGCTAGTGGCTCCTCCGGGCCTACGCAGTATTTT
- TRBJ1-1 - TRBV19 CASNLGPGGAFF TGTGCCAGTAATCTAGGGCCGGGGGGAGCTTTCTTT
- TRBJ2-1 once TRBV6-4 CASSDRGDRPYNEQFF TGTGCCAGCAGTGACAGGGGGGACCGACCGTACAATGAGCAGTTCTTC
- TRBJ1-4 - TRBV18 CASSPLGGSTNEKLFF TGTGCCAGCTCACCACTTGGGGGGTCAACTAATGAAAAACTGTTTTTT
- TRBJ1-1 - TRBV15 CATSVRTWNTEAFF TGTGCCACCAGCGTCCGGACTTGGAACACTGAAGCTTTCTTT
- TRBJ1-2 once TRBV7-2 CASSPGRNYGYTF TGTGCCAGCAGCCCCGGCCGGAACTATGGCTACACCTTC
TRBD1 TRBJ2-5 - TRBV7-2 CASSGTGGETQYF TGTGCCAGCAGCGGGACAGGCGGGGAGACCCAGTACTTC
TRBD2 TRBJ2-1 - TRBV6-1 CASTTGTSGYNEQFF TGTGCCAGCACTACTGGGACTAGCGGTTACAATGAGCAGTTCTTC